This record looks at one T cell receptor beta chain sequence and its context. The sample is drawn from a study of blood T cell repertoires in COVID-19. Across the study: The United States, Italy and Spain supplied acute and convalescent COVID-19 samples. T cells, B-cell-depleted T cells, or PBMCs supplied cDNA or gDNA.

Per the original methods: The authors estimated nucleated cell counts from reference gene primer amplification. TCRdb's table, derived via immunoSEQ multiplex PCR, lists solely in-frame clones and lacks some. D and trimming come from the DNA, and the V and J calls and clone size come from that table. The table includes some 200,000 clones, more than 80% detected once. Participants were aged about 18 to 95 years, lived in under 30 US areas, and enrolled virtually. This CDR3 is 11 amino acids long. V lost 4 bases, J lost 4 bases, and 4 bases lay in between. The receptor was derived from a woman younger than 30 in a cohort exposed to, infected with or recovered from COVID-19 (not recorded which). This rearrangement joins TRBV12-3 or TRBV12-4 to TRBJ1-1; D unclear. The sequenced material came from PBMCs or T cells enriched from blood (not recorded which). CDR3 amino acids: CASSYSTEAFF. The CDR3 coding sequence is TGTGCCAGCAGTTACTCCACTGAAGCTTTCTTT.